This TCR beta chain was obtained from a study of T cell responses to AZD1222 COVID-19 vaccine. Study-wide results and limits: The number of AZD1222 recipients seropositive at baseline was only 6 or 7. Nearly half of the spike-specific TCRs reportedly recognize variant regions that carry no mutations. Spike-specific TCR breadth and depth both grew after two AZD1222 doses. Mostly white British, mostly female donors; authors suggested clonal diversity may be underestimated.

This clone occurred once. As yet, its antigen is unknown. Trimming pared 1 base from V and 2 bases from J, leaving 14 bases between. Germline V CDR1 and CDR2: MGHDK, SYGVNS. The CDR3 is 16 amino acids. TCRdb's table, derived via immunoSEQ multiplex PCR, lists solely in-frame clones and lacks some. The data hold 150,000 or so clones, with 92% observed a single time. The receptor was isolated from an adult who received the AZD1222 COVID-19 vaccine. J is TRBJ1-1 and V is TRBV25-1, with D perhaps TRBD1 (5 bases). The starting material was peripheral blood, obtained 28 days after the second AZD1222 dose. The CDR3 here is CASSEFPPGSNTEAFF. The CDR3 coding sequence is TGTGCCAGCAGTGAATTTCCCCCAGGGTCAAACACTGAAGCTTTCTTT.